A selection of T cell receptor beta chains follows, all from one sample in a study of immune evolution from preneoplasia to lung adenocarcinoma. Profiling relied on immunoSEQ multiplex PCR, and the TCRdb table lists in-frame clones only, not all of them. Found here are roughly 4,100 clones, approximately 80% of them singletons; the top ten hold roughly 2.9%. The sequenced material came from FFPE minimally invasive lung adenocarcinoma tissue. The source of these receptors is a person in their 60s with lung adenocarcinoma. Each CDR3 is given with its conserved first and last residue. A D gene is named only where the DNA matches it firmly. Size tells how often a clone was seen (once, few, many) or the class of an expanded clone, and some rows leave it out.

>TRBJ2-3|TRBV11-2|-|few
TGTGCCAGTTCAGCAAACCCCGTTACAGATACGCAGTATTTT
CASSANPVTDTQYF
>TRBJ1-3|TRBV29-1|-|once
TGCAGCGTTGCCGGCACCGACTCTGGAAACACCATATATTTT
CSVAGTDSGNTIYF
>TRBJ2-5|TRBV4-1|-|-
TGCGCCAGCAGCCAAAACTGGGGAGAGACCCAGTACTTC
CASSQNWGETQYF
>TRBJ2-1|TRBV28|-|few
TGTGCCAGCAGTTGGTACGCCTCGAATGAGCAGTTCTTC
CASSWYASNEQFF
>TRBJ2-7|TRBV6-5|-|-
TGTGCCAGCAGTTACGACAAGGGAGACTACGAGCAGTACTTC
CASSYDKGDYEQYF
>TRBJ1-1|TRBV15|-|-
TGTGCCACCAGCAGGGAACCTTGGGGGACTGAAGCTTTCTTT
CATSREPWGTEAFF
>TRBJ1-6|TRBV5-4|TRBD1|-
TGTGCCAGCAGCTTAGGAGGGGGCCTTAATTCACCCCTCCACTTT
CASSLGGGLNSPLHF
>TRBJ2-2|TRBV5-6|TRBD2|-
TGTGCCAGCAGCTTGGGGTTGTTAGCGGGAAACACCGGGGAGCTGTTTTTT
CASSLGLLAGNTGELFF
>TRBJ1-1|TRBV27|-|few
TGTGCCAGCAGTTTATACCCAGCCGCGAACACTGAAGCTTTCTTT
CASSLYPAANTEAFF
>TRBJ2-1|TRBV10-3|TRBD2|once
TGTGCCATCAGTGAGGGACTAGCGGGGGGTGAGCAGTTCTTC
CAISEGLAGGEQFF
>TRBJ2-2|TRBV7-3|TRBD2|-
TGTGCCAGCAGCTTGACTAGCGGGAGGGCCGGGGAGCTGTTTTTT
CASSLTSGRAGELFF
>TRBJ2-1|TRBV7-2|TRBD2|-
TGTGCCAGCAGCTTAGAAGGGACTAGCGGGAGGTTTGAGCAGTTCTTC
CASSLEGTSGRFEQFF
>TRBJ2-5|TRBV5-1|-|-
TGCGCCAGCAGCTTGACACTACAAGAGACCCAGTACTTC
CASSLTLQETQYF
>TRBJ2-3|TRBV15|TRBD2|-
TGTGCCACCGCTAGCGGGGCCTTCACAGATACGCAGTATTTT
CATASGAFTDTQYF
>TRBJ2-7|TRBV5-4|TRBD2|-
TGTGCCAGCAGCTTGCAGCGGGAGGGCCTCAGACACGAGCAGTACTTC
CASSLQREGLRHEQYF
>TRBJ2-1|TRBV28|TRBD2|-
TGTGCCAGCACCGTGGCTAGCGGGACCTATGAGCAGTTCTTC
CASTVASGTYEQFF
>TRBJ1-4|TRBV19|TRBD1|-
TGTGCCAGTAGTAGGACAGGGTTAAATGAAAAACTGTTTTTT
CASSRTGLNEKLFF
>TRBJ1-6|TRBV30|-|-
TGTGCCTGGAGTCCGGGGAATTCACCCCTCCACTTT
CAWSPGNSPLHF
>TRBJ1-2|TRBV28|-|-
TGTGCCAGCAGTTCTCCTTCCCCCTCCAACTATGGCTACACCTTC
CASSSPSPSNYGYTF
>TRBJ2-7|TRBV11-2|TRBD1|-
TGTGCCAGCGGACTGGGACAGGGAAGCTCCTACGAGCAGTACTTC
CASGLGQGSSYEQYF
>TRBJ2-5|TRBV29-1|-|-
TGCAGCGTTGAAGGCGGCACGTATGGCCAGTACTTC
CSVEGGTYGQYF
>TRBJ1-4|TRBV2|-|-
TGTGCCAGCAAGGGAGACCTCAGAGAAAAACTGTTTTTT
CASKGDLREKLFF
>TRBJ2-3|TRBV7-9|-|-
TGTGCCAGCAGCTTAAGGGCAGGGCCACAAGATACGCAGTATTTT
CASSLRAGPQDTQYF
>TRBJ2-1|TRBV5-1|TRBD1|large
TGCGCCAGCAGCTTGGGGGGACAGGGGGTAAATGAGCAGTTCTTC
CASSLGGQGVNEQFF
>TRBJ1-2|TRBV9|-|-
TGTGCCAGCAGCGTAGAGGGGACTAACTATGGCTACACCTTC
CASSVEGTNYGYTF
>TRBJ2-7|TRBV6-1|-|-
TGTGCCAGCAGAGTGACCCTTTCCTCCTACGAGCAGTACTTC
CASRVTLSSYEQYF
>TRBJ2-7|TRBV19|TRBD2|-
TGTGCCAGTAGTGTGACTAGCGGGGCTACCTACGAGCAGTACTTC
CASSVTSGATYEQYF
>TRBJ2-4|TRBV1|-|-
TGCACCAGCAGCCAAGAGGACAGCCGACTAGCCAAAAACATTCAGTACTTC
CTSSQEDSRLAKNIQYF
>TRBJ1-5|TRBV5-6|-|-
TGTGCCAGCAGCCGGGGGATGGGAGGACAGCCCCAGCATTTT
CASSRGMGGQPQHF
>TRBJ2-5|TRBV18|-|-
TGTGCCAGCTCACCGTACCAAGAGACCCAGTACTTC
CASSPYQETQYF
>TRBJ2-7|TRBV18|TRBD2|-
TGTGCCAGCTTATCCGGGACTAGTAGCTACGAGCAGTACTTC
CASLSGTSSYEQYF
>TRBJ2-5|TRBV6-6|-|-
TGTGCCAGCAGTTACCCGGGGGTGAGGGAGACCCAGTACTTC
CASSYPGVRETQYF
>TRBJ2-1|TRBV9|-|-
TGTGCCAGCAGCCGCGCGGATACTGAGCAGTTCTTC
CASSRADTEQFF
>TRBJ2-3|TRBV7-6|TRBD1|few
TGTGCCAGCAGCCAAAACAGGGGCGGCACAGATACGCAGTATTTT
CASSQNRGGTDTQYF
>TRBJ1-5|TRBV19|TRBD1|-
TGTGCCAGTAGTCCGAGACAGGGGGCTAGCAATCAGCCCCAGCATTTT
CASSPRQGASNQPQHF
>TRBJ2-5|TRBV5-3|TRBD2|-
TGTGCCAGAAGCTTGGGCGGGAGCGAGGAAGAGACCCAGTACTTC
CARSLGGSEEETQYF
>TRBJ1-2|TRBV30|-|-
TGTGCCTGGAGTGGGGCTTTCTACACCTTC
CAWSGAFYTF